The 15 T cell receptor beta chains given below trace back to one sample, sequenced in a study of vaccination effects on CD4 cells after COVID-19 (dated by TCRdb to 2022 to 2024). These receptors have no identified antigens. Libraries were made using the immunoSEQ multiplex PCR assay. TCRdb took over this immuneACCESS table, retaining in-frame rearrangements with V and J assigned. Such tables are incomplete; in checked studies, under half of the missing clones stem from an unresolved V gene, and the remainder is unexplained. For this sample the table gives 55,000 to 90,000 clones, of which roughly two thirds were detected only once. The top ten hold around 5% of the sample. To identify antigen-specific CD4+ T cell clonotypes by their expansion, the ViraFEST assay first stimulated PBMC with viral peptide pools and then applied TCR sequencing. After about 9 days of culture, CD4+ T cells were isolated with the EasySep CD4+ T cell isolation kit. Convalescent patients had PCR-confirmed SARS-CoV-2 infection between March and December 2020, before Alpha, Beta and Delta variants emerged in the United States.

The sample in question was CD4+ T cells from PBMCs cultured with HIV peptides, obtained before COVID-19 vaccination. Read against the paper, the sample's cell subset or site label means: HIV-1 Nef peptide pool negative control/reference culture. These receptors were collected from a human donor who had a prior SARS-CoV-2 infection.

This clone was found a few times. This chain links TRBV6-5 with TRBJ1-1, with TRBD1 matching 9 bases. This CDR3 comprises 15 residues. V was pared by 5 bases and J by 1 base, with 5 bases of the junction left unmatched. Per germline, CDR1 MNHEY and CDR2 SVGAGI. In nucleotides, the CDR3 is TGTGCCAGCAGTCCGGGACAGGGTAAGAACACTGAAGCTTTCTTT. This translates into CASSPGQGKNTEAFF.

This sequence joins TRBV9 and TRBJ2-7; D is possibly TRBD2 (7 bases). Germline values: CDR1 SGDLS, CDR2 YYNGEE. V lost 5 bases, J lost 3 bases, and 21 bases lay in between. The CDR3 is made up of 16 amino acids. CDR3 region: CASSRSGDIRFYEQYF. The DNA for the CDR3 is TGTGCCAGCAGTCGAAGCGGGGACATCCGCTTCTACGAGCAGTACTTC.

The V call is TRBV11-3, the J call TRBJ2-5, with D perhaps matching TRBD2 (6 bases). Trimming left V 5 bases short and J 7 bases short, with 23 bases between. This CDR3 is built from 16 residues. The germline gives CDR1 SGHNT, CDR2 YENEEA. CDR3 sequence (DNA): TGTGCCAGCAGCCAGCCCCCAGCGGCCTCCGGGGGGACCCAGTACTTC. Amino acids: CASSQPPAASGGTQYF.

The chain recombines TRBV13 with TRBJ2-1; D unresolved. With 2 bases removed from V and 4 bases from J, the gap between germline ends came to 12 bases. Germline CDR1 PRHDT, CDR2 FYEKMQ (reference sequence). This CDR3 spans 15 amino acids. CDR3: CASSLIASVYNEQFF. The DNA of the CDR3 is TGTGCCAGCAGCTTAATCGCGAGCGTATACAATGAGCAGTTCTTC.

The CDR3 loop is CASSLVLSTDTQYF. Here the CDR3 DNA reads TGTGCCAGCAGCTTAGTTTTGAGCACAGATACGCAGTATTTT. The genes are TRBV7-2 and TRBJ2-3; D is uncertain. Germline V lookup: CDR1 SGHTA, CDR2 FQGNSA. CDR3 size: 14 residues. The V end lost 1 base, the J end lost 0 bases, and 5 bases lay between the germline ends. The full variable domain, completed using reference TRBV7-2 and TRBJ2-3, is GAGVSQSPSNKVTEKGKDVELRCDPISGHTALYWYRQSLGQGLEFLIYFQGNSAPDKSGLPSDRFSAERTGGSVSTLTIQRTQQEDSAVYLCASSLVLSTDTQYFGPGTRLTVL.

This clone came up once. The V and J genes are TRBV5-1 and TRBJ2-3, with D uncertain. This CDR3 spans 13 amino acids. The V and J ends lost 0 bases and 6 bases respectively, with 8 bases between them. CDR1 and CDR2 (germline): SGHRS, YFSETQ. CDR3 DNA sequence: TGCGCCAGCAGCTTGGTGCCATCCGATACGCAGTATTTT. Protein product: CASSLVPSDTQYF.

This clone appeared a few times. This chain uses TRBV11-2 with TRBJ2-1; perhaps D is TRBD1 or TRBD2 (5 bases each). Germline V lookup: CDR1 SGHAT, CDR2 FQNNGV. V was pared by 5 bases and J by 12 bases, with 20 bases between. The CDR3 runs to 14 residues. CDR3 sequence (DNA): TGTGCCAGCAGCCTCCGGGACCCCGCCAATCGGCAGTTCTTC. It specifies CASSLRDPANRQFF.

The chain carries TRBV5-6 and TRBJ2-7; D call uncertain. The CDR3 has 13 amino acids. The germline V gene encodes CDR1 SGHDT and CDR2 YYEEEE. Between the trimmed V and J ends, which lost 1 base and 3 bases, there was a span of 8 bases. In nucleotides, the CDR3 is TGTGCCAGCAGCTTGCGACGGGTCTACGAGCAGTACTTC. Translating it yields CASSLRRVYEQYF.

This clone was counted between two and nine times. CDR3 sequence: CASRPRDLGRTEAFF. Written as DNA, the CDR3 is TGTGCCAGCAGACCTCGGGACCTTGGTAGGACTGAAGCTTTCTTT. This sequence joins TRBV3-1 (or the pseudogene TRBV3-2) and TRBJ1-1; D is perhaps TRBD1 (5 bases). V was pared by 6 bases and J by 5 bases, with 19 bases between. The CDR3 runs 15 residues. Germline assignment: CDR1 LGHDT and CDR2 YNNKEL (reference sequence).

The genes are TRBV2 and TRBJ2-5, with a possible D match to TRBD2 (6 bases). The CDR3 length is 13 residues. CDR1 SNHLY and CDR2 FYNNEI come from the germline V gene. V was cut by 4 bases and J by 5 bases, with 11 bases left in between. The CDR3 DNA follows: TGTGCCAGCAGTGCGGCGGGGAGGGAGACCCAGTACTTC. Its protein product is CASSAAGRETQYF.

The gene calls are TRBV28 and TRBJ1-2; 11 bases are a match to TRBD1. The CDR3 extends over 13 amino acids. Germline V CDR1 and CDR2: MDHEN, SYDVKM. J lost 4 bases, V lost 10 bases, and 5 bases had no gene match. DNA for the CDR3: TGTGCCACGGGACAGGGGGGGGCCTATGGCTACACCTTC. Protein: CATGQGGAYGYTF.

This sequence joins TRBV4-3 and TRBJ2-3; no firm D call. Germline CDR1 reads LGHNA; CDR2 reads YSLEER. There are 17 residues in the CDR3. The germline V and J ends were trimmed by 0 bases and 3 bases, with 16 bases remaining between them. The CDR3 loop reads CASSQEAPGSGTDTQYF. CDR3 nucleotide sequence: TGCGCCAGCAGCCAAGAGGCCCCAGGTAGTGGTACAGATACGCAGTATTTT.

This clone was picked up one time. This chain joins TRBV5-1 and TRBJ2-1; weak D call: TRBD2 (5 bases). The V end lost 2 bases, the J end lost 7 bases, and 19 bases lay between the germline ends. The CDR3 has 16 residues. The germline V gene has CDR1 SGHRS and CDR2 YFSETQ. This CDR3 is CASSFLGERLRNEQFF. As DNA, the CDR3 is TGCGCCAGCAGCTTTCTCGGGGAGCGGCTTAGGAATGAGCAGTTCTTC.

This clone has a handful of counts. The chain couples TRBV5-1 to TRBJ2-7; TRBD2 is a possible D gene (6 bases). This CDR3 comprises 14 residues. V shed 3 bases and J shed 4 bases, with 14 bases lying between them. The germline gives CDR1 SGHRS, CDR2 YFSETQ. For the CDR3, the DNA is TGCGCCAGCAGCTCCCTTCCCGGGAGATACGAGCAGTACTTC. Translating it yields CASSSLPGRYEQYF.

This clone was observed a single time. The V call is TRBV19, the J call TRBJ2-3, with TRBD1 as a possible D gene (5 bases). V was cut by 4 bases and J by 5 bases, with 13 bases left in between. Germline assignment: CDR1 LNHDA and CDR2 SQIVND (reference sequence). This CDR3 spans 14 amino acids. CDR3: CASSTQGKEDTQYF. The CDR3, as DNA: TGTGCCAGTAGTACTCAGGGTAAGGAAGATACGCAGTATTTT.